This paragraph reports one T cell receptor (beta chain). Its matching antigen is unknown. The sample originates from a study of cytomegalovirus exposure and HLA in healthy donors. The study's findings and limits: The classifier was said to identify cytomegalovirus status with high specificity and sensitivity. The TCR clusters that emerged in the first cohort tended, a later analysis found, to co-occur in the approximately 130 validation repertoires. TCR beta chains numbering more than 150 were designated cytomegalovirus-associated.

Trimming left V 1 base short and J 5 bases short, with 7 bases between. CDR1 is SGHDT, CDR2 YYEEEE, per germline. The CDR3 covers 12 residues. Repertoires were generated with immunoSEQ multiplex PCR, while TCRdb's copy carries only in-frame clones and drops some. The sample shows some 150,000 clones, about 89% of them seen only once. This sequence joins TRBV5-6 and TRBJ2-7; a weak D match, TRBD1 (5 bases). Sequencing was carried out using PBMCs. The TCR was taken from a man aged 18 to 30 in good health and CMV-seropositive. CDR3 amino acids: CASSLIGDEQYF. CDR3 DNA sequence: TGTGCCAGCAGCTTGATAGGGGACGAGCAGTACTTC.